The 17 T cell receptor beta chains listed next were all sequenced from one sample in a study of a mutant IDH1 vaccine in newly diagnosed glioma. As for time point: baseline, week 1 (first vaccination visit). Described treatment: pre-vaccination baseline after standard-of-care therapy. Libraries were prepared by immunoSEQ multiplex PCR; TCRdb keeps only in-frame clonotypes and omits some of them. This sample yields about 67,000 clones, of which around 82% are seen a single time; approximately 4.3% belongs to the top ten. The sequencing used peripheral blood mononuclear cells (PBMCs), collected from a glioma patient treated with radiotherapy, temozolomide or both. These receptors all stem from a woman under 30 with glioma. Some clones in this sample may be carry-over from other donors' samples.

CDR3 bases: TGTGCCAGCAGCCGCTCAACGGGACAGGGTGCCTACGAGCAGTACTTC. It specifies CASSRSTGQGAYEQYF. The rearrangement uses TRBV7-2 and TRBJ2-7; 9 bases are shared with TRBD1. CDR1 is SGHTA and CDR2 is FQGNSA in the germline V gene. The CDR3 sequence is 16 residues long. V shed 5 bases, J shed 2 bases, and the junction held 10 bases outside the gene matches.

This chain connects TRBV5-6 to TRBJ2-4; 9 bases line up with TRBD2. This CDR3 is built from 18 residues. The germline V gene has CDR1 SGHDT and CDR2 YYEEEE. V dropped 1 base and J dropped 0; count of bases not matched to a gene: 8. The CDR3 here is CASSLRSGRPLAKNIQYF. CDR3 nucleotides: TGTGCCAGCAGCTTGAGGAGCGGGAGGCCGCTAGCCAAAAACATTCAGTACTTC. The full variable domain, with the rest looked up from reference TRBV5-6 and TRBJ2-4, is DAGVTQSPTHLIKTRGQQVTLRCSPKSGHDTVSWYQQALGQGPQFIFQYYEEEERQRGNFPDRFSGHQFPNYSSELNVNALLLGDSALYLCASSLRSGRPLAKNIQYFGAGTRLSVL.

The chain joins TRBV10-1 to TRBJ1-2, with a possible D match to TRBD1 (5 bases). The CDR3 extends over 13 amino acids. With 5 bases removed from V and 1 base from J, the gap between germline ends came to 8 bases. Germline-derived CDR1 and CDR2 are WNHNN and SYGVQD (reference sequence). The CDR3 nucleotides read TGCGCCAGCAGTCCAGGGAATAACTATGGCTACACCTTC. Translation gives CASSPGNNYGYTF.

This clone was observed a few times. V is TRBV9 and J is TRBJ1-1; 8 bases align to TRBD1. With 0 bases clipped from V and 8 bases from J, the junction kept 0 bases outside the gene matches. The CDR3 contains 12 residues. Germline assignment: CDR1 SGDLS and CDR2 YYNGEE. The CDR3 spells CASSVAGGEAFF. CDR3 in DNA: TGTGCCAGCAGCGTAGCAGGGGGCGAAGCTTTCTTT. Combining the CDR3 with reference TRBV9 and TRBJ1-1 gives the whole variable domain DSGVTQTPKHLITATGQRVTLRCSPRSGDLSVYWYQQSLDQGLQFLIQYYNGEERAKGNILERFSAQQFPDLHSELNLSSLELGDSALYFCASSVAGGEAFFGQGTRLTVV.

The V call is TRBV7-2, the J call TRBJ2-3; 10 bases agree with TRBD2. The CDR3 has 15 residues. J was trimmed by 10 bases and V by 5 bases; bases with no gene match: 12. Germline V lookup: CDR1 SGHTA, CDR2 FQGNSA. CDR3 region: CASSTKRGGGSPQYF. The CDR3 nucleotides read TGTGCCAGCAGCACCAAGCGGGGGGGCGGAAGTCCGCAGTATTTT.

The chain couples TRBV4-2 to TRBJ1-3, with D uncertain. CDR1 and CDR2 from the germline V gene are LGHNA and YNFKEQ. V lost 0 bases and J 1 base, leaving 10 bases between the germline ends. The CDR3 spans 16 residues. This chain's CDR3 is CASSQEVAGSGNTIYF. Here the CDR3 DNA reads TGTGCCAGCAGCCAAGAAGTGGCGGGGTCTGGAAACACCATATATTTT.

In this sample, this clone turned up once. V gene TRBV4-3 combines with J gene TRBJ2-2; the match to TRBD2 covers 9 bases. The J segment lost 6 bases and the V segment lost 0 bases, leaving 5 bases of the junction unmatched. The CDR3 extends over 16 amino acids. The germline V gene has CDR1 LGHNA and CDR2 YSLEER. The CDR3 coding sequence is TGCGCCAGCAGCCAAGAAGGTGCGGGGGGGGCCGGGGAGCTGTTTTTT. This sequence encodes CASSQEGAGGAGELFF.

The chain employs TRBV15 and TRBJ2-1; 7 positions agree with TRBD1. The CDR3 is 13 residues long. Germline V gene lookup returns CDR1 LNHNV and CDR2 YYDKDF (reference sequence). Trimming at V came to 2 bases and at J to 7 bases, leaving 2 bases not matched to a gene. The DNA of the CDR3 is TGTGCCACCAGCAGACTACAGGGGAATGAGCAGTTCTTC. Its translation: CATSRLQGNEQFF. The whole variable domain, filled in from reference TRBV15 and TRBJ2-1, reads DAMVIQNPRYQVTQFGKPVTLSCSQTLNHNVMYWYQQKSSQAPKLLFHYYDKDFNNEADTPDNFQSRRPNTSFCFLDIRSPGLGDTAMYLCATSRLQGNEQFFGPGTRLTVL.

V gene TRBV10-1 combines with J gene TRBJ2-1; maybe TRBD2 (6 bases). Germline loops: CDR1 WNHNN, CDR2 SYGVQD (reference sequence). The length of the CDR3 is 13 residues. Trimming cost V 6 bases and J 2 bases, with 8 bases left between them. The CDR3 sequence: CASSSGAYNEQFF. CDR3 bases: TGCGCCAGCAGCTCGGGGGCCTACAATGAGCAGTTCTTC.

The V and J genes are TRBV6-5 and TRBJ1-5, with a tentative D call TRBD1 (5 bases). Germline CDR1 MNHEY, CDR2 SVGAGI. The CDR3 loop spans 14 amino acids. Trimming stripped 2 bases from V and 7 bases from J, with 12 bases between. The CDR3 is CASSYAGLGQPQHF. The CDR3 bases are TGTGCCAGCAGTTACGCAGGGCTTGGGCAGCCCCAGCATTTT.

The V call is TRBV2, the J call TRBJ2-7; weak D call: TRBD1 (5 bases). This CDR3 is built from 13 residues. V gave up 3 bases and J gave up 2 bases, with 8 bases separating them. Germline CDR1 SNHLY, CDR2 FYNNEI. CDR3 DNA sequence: TGTGCCAGCAGTGAGGGGCCCGCCTACGAGCAGTACTTC. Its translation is CASSEGPAYEQYF. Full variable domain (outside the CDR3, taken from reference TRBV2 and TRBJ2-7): EPEVTQTPSHQVTQMGQEVILRCVPISNHLYFYWYRQILGQKVEFLVSFYNNEISEKSEIFDDQFSVERPDGSNFTLKIRSTKLEDSAMYFCASSEGPAYEQYFGPGTRLTVT.

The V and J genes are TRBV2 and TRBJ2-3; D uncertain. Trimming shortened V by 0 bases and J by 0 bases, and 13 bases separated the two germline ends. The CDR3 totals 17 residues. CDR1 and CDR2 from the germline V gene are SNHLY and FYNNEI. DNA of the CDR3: TGTGCCAGCAGTGAAGCGCTAACAGAATTTAGCACAGATACGCAGTATTTT. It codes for CASSEALTEFSTDTQYF.

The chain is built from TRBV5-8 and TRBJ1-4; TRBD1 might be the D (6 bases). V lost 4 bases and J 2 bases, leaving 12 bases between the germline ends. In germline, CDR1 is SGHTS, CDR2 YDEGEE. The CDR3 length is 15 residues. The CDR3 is CASSPTGITNEKLFF. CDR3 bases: TGTGCCAGCAGCCCAACAGGGATCACTAATGAAAAACTGTTTTTT.

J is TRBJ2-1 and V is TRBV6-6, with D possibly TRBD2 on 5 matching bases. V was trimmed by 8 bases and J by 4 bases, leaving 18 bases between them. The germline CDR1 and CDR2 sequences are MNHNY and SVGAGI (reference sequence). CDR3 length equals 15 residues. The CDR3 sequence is CASGPDSLIYNEQFF. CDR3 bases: TGTGCCAGCGGGCCGGACTCCCTCATTTACAATGAGCAGTTCTTC.

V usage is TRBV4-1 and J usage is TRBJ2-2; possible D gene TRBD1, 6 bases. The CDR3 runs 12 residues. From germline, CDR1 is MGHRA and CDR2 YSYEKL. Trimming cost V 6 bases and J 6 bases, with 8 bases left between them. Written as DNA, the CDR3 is TGCGCCAGCAGGCAGGGGTCCGGGGAGCTGTTTTTT. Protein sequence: CASRQGSGELFF.

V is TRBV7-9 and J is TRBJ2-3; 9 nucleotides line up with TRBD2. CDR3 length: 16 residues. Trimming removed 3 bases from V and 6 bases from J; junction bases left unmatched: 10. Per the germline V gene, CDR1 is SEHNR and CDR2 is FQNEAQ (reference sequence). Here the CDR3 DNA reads TGTGCCAGCAGCTTGGGGCAGCGGGGGGTTTCGGATACGCAGTATTTT. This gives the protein CASSLGQRGVSDTQYF. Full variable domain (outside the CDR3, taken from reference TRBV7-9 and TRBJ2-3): DTGVSQNPRHKITKRGQNVTFRCDPISEHNRLYWYRQTLGQGPEFLTYFQNEAQLEKSRLLSDRFSAERPKGSFSTLEIQRTEQGDSAMYLCASSLGQRGVSDTQYFGPGTRLTVL.

The CDR3 bases are TGTGCCAGCTCACCGCGTGTCATGAACACTGAAGCTTTCTTT. Its translation is CASSPRVMNTEAFF. This chain joins TRBV18 and TRBJ1-1; D call uncertain. The CDR3 loop spans 14 amino acids. Per the germline V gene, CDR1 is KGHSH and CDR2 is LQKENI. Trimming pared 3 bases from V and 0 bases from J, leaving 8 bases between.